The clone carrying this T cell receptor (beta chain) was picked up many times. No antigen is known for it. Germline V gene data show CDR1 as DFQATT and CDR2 as SNEGSKA (reference sequence). The CDR3 totals 14 residues. V was clipped by 0 bases and J by 0 bases, with 8 bases between them. The record originates from a study of tumor and adjacent non-tumor tissue in lung cancer. As for the study in general: There were 11 to 13 adenocarcinoma, a couple of squamous cell carcinoma and 1 small cell lung cancer cases. On average, productive TCRbeta reads reached a few million per sample. The patients, 10 men and roughly 5 women, were roughly 31 to 85 with stage I to III disease.

Study-level points and caveats: Tumor tissue had significantly higher TCR diversity than normal lung.

RNA was extracted from bulk tissue without any cell sorting. Three rounds of nested PCR, following a modified ARM-PCR protocol, produced the TCRbeta library. From the multiplex PCR reads, TCRdb called clonotypes with MiXCR, one entry per CDR3 protein. The data show approximately 130,000 distinct CDR3 sequences, with about 66% seen just once and around 13% held by the top ten. This TCR was recovered from a man aged 30 to 39 with non-small cell lung cancer. Material for sequencing was lung tumor tissue. The rearrangement uses TRBV20-1 and TRBJ1-1; no clear D gene. The CDR3 nucleotides are TGCAGTGCTAGAGATGGGGAAATGAACACTGAAGCTTTCTTT. It codes for CSARDGEMNTEAFF.